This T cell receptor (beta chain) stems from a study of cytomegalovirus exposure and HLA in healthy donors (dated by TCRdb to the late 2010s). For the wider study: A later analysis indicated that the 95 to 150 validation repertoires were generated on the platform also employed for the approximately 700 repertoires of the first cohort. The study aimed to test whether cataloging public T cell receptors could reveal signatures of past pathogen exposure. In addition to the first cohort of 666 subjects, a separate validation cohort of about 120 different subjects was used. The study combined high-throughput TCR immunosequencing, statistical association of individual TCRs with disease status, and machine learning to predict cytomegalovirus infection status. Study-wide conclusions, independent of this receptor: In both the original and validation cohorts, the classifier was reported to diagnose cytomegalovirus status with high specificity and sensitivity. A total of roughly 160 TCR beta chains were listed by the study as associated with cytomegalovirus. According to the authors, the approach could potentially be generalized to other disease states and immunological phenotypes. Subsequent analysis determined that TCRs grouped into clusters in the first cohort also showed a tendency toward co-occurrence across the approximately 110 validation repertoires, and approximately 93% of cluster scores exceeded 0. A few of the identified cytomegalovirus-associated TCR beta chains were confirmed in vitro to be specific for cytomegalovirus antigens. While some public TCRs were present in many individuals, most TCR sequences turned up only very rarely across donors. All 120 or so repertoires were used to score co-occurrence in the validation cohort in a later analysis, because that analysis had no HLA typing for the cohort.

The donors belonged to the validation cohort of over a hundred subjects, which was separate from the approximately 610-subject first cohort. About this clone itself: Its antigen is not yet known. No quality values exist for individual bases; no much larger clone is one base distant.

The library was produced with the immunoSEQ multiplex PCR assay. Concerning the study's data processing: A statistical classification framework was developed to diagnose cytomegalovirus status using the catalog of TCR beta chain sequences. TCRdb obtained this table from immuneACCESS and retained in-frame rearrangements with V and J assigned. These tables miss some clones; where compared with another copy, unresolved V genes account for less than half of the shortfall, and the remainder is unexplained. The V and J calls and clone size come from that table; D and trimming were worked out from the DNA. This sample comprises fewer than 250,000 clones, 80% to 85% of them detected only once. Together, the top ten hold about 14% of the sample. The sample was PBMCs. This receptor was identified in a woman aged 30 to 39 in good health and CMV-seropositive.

DNA sequence: TGTGCCAGCAGCTTTCTTCTGACGGCCTCTTCCTACGAGCAGTACTTC. Translation gives CASSFLLTASSYEQYF. The chain is assembled from TRBV7-8 and TRBJ2-7; the D gene identity is not certain. The junction shows trimming of 3 bases on V and 1 base on J, plus 16 bases between the germline ends. The CDR3 starts with the cysteine, ends with the phenylalanine, and has 16 residues. The only DNA kept is the CDR3, 48 bases in frame from the first base. CDR1 and CDR2 are drawn from the germline V gene: SGHVS, FQNEAQ.